Included here is one T cell receptor beta chain sequence, with context. Its matching antigen is unknown. V gave up 5 bases and J gave up 3 bases, with 19 bases separating them. The CDR3 has 16 residues. Germline CDR1 and CDR2: MNHEY and SMNVEV (reference sequence). The method was immunoSEQ multiplex PCR; TCRdb's version includes in-frame clones alone and lacks a portion of them. The sample holds around 99,000 clones; around nine tenths are singletons and the top ten take about 2%. The data were obtained in a study of cytomegalovirus exposure and HLA in healthy donors. Broader study findings: Among TCR sequences, most were rare, though some public TCRs appeared in many donors.

While the first cohort had 500 to 700 subjects, the donors belonged to the separate validation cohort of 100 to 150 subjects. This receptor was obtained from a woman aged 18-29 years in good health and CMV-seronegative. Sequenced sample: PBMCs. V and J are TRBV27 and TRBJ1-2, with a weak D call TRBD1 (5 bases). The CDR3 region has the DNA TGTGCCAGCAGTGACGGCCTTCGAGGCAGGGACTATGGCTACACCTTC. It yields the protein CASSDGLRGRDYGYTF.